These 9 T cell receptor beta chains came from one sample sequenced in a study of PD-1 blockade in classical Hodgkin lymphoma (TCRdb year 2020). The time point label, as the study defines it: cycle 4 day 1 (C4D1), after 6 weeks of nivolumab. All trial patients had relapsed after autologous stem cell transplantation, with cohorts A, B and C differing in prior brentuximab vedotin exposure. Receptor amplification or capture employed the immunoSEQ multiplex PCR assay. This immuneACCESS table, as held by TCRdb, lists in-frame sequences with V and J called but not all clones. Of the missing ones, under half trace to an unresolved V gene in checked studies; the others have no known cause. The table for this sample lists tens of thousands of clones; around nine tenths of them were counted only once. Approximately 23% of the sample is in the top ten clones. The sample in question was peripheral blood mononuclear cells (PBMCs), obtained before the fourth cycle of nivolumab. All receptors come from a human donor with classical Hodgkin lymphoma.

This chain connects TRBV5-6 to TRBJ1-4, with D uncertain. CDR1 and CDR2 (germline): SGHDT, YYEEEE. Trimming shortened V by 0 bases and J by 3 bases, and 3 bases separated the two germline ends. CDR3 length equals 13 residues. Written as DNA, the CDR3 is TGTGCCAGCAGCTTGGGGCCTAATGAAAAACTGTTTTTT. Translated: CASSLGPNEKLFF. The variable domain in full, completed from reference TRBV5-6 and TRBJ1-4, reads DAGVTQSPTHLIKTRGQQVTLRCSPKSGHDTVSWYQQALGQGPQFIFQYYEEEERQRGNFPDRFSGHQFPNYSSELNVNALLLGDSALYLCASSLGPNEKLFFGSGTQLSVL.

This clone showed up just once. The genes are TRBV5-6 and TRBJ1-2; 7 positions match TRBD1. CDR3 length: 16 amino acids. Germline CDR1 reads SGHDT; CDR2 reads YYEEEE. Trimming took 2 bases from V and 7 from J; bases not matched to a gene: 14. The CDR3 protein is CASSLPLSQGELGYTF. In nucleotides, the CDR3 is TGTGCCAGCAGCTTACCCTTGTCCCAGGGGGAGCTTGGCTACACCTTC.

The CDR3 loop reads CASSLRRVAGGPTTDTQYF. The DNA of the CDR3 is TGTGCCAGCAGCTTAAGGAGGGTAGCGGGGGGGCCTACCACAGATACGCAGTATTTT. The chain has TRBV7-8 and TRBJ2-3; TRBD2 matches at 11 bases. Germline V gene lookup returns CDR1 SGHVS and CDR2 FQNEAQ. J gave up 2 bases and V 2 bases, and 12 bases lay outside the gene matches. The CDR3 is made up of 19 amino acids.

The chain couples TRBV7-9 to TRBJ2-7; tentatively, D is TRBD2 (6 bases). Germline-derived CDR1 and CDR2 are SEHNR and FQNEAQ (reference sequence). With 2 bases removed from V and 1 base from J, the gap between germline ends came to 9 bases. The CDR3 totals 14 residues. In DNA, the CDR3 is TGTGCCAGCAGCTTACGGGCGGGGTCCTACGAGCAGTACTTC. Translated: CASSLRAGSYEQYF.

The chain combines TRBV6-5 with TRBJ2-3; D tentatively fits TRBD1 or TRBD2 (7 bases each). CDR1 MNHEY and CDR2 SVGAGI come from the germline V gene. The length of the CDR3 is 13 residues. Trimming pared 6 bases from V and 8 bases from J, leaving 15 bases between. CDR3 in amino acids: CASSATRGGTQYF. CDR3 nucleotides: TGTGCCAGCAGCGCAACCAGGGGGGGTACGCAGTATTTT.

This clone was counted a single time. V and J are TRBV28 and TRBJ1-5; 10 nucleotides line up with TRBD1. V was pared by 2 bases and J by 5 bases, with 6 bases of the junction left unmatched. The CDR3 has 16 amino acids. The V gene's germline CDR1 is MDHEN and CDR2 SYDVKM. CDR3 bases: TGTGCCAGCAGTTTAAGGCCGGGACAGGGGCATCAGCCCCAGCATTTT. Translated, it gives CASSLRPGQGHQPQHF.

This clone was seen once. V gene TRBV18 combines with J gene TRBJ2-7; tentative D call: TRBD1 (5 bases). The length of the CDR3 is 14 residues. Trimming removed 0 bases from V and 2 bases from J, with 8 bases in between. Germline CDR1 reads KGHSH; CDR2 reads LQKENI. CDR3 sequence reads: CASSPPGQPYEQYF. CDR3 sequence (DNA): TGTGCCAGCTCACCACCGGGGCAGCCCTACGAGCAGTACTTC.

This chain joins TRBV11-2 and TRBJ1-2; D ambiguous. Germline values: CDR1 SGHAT, CDR2 FQNNGV. V lost 6 bases, J lost 7 bases, and 15 bases lay in between. The CDR3 length is 13 residues. CDR3 sequence (DNA): TGTGCCAGCAGACTGATACGGGAGCGTGGCTACACCTTC. Its translation is CASRLIRERGYTF.

The rearrangement links TRBV6-5 to TRBJ1-5; TRBD1 matches at 7 bases. This CDR3 has 15 residues. With V trimmed by 5 bases and J by 6 bases, 10 bases remained unmatched. The germline V gene has CDR1 MNHEY and CDR2 SVGAGI. The CDR3 DNA is TGTGCCAGCAGTAAGTCAGGGGGACGGAGTCAGCCCCAGCATTTT. Protein product: CASSKSGGRSQPQHF.